The next 2 T cell receptor beta chains were all read from a single sample in a study of OX40 agonist ivuxolimab in advanced cancers. Measured with immunoSEQ multiplex PCR; TCRdb has only the in-frame clones, and not every one. The profile covers about 86,000 clones, with about 90% appearing a single time and about 8.7% taken by the ten largest. Sequenced material: CD4+ or CD8+ T cells sorted from blood, taken in a trial of the OX40 agonist ivuxolimab. These receptors came from an adult with an advanced solid tumor such as melanoma, head and neck, liver or kidney cancer.

This chain uses TRBV27 with TRBJ2-5, with 8 bases aligning to TRBD2. CDR1 and CDR2 (germline): MNHEY, SMNVEV (reference sequence). J gave up 4 bases and V 1 base, and 5 bases lay outside the gene matches. The CDR3 extends over 15 amino acids. The CDR3 sequence is CASSLFREGGETQYF. The CDR3 DNA follows: TGTGCCAGCAGTTTATTTCGGGAGGGAGGAGAGACCCAGTACTTC.

This clone has a handful of counts. The chain carries TRBV5-5 and TRBJ1-2, with D unresolved. Germline V gene lookup returns CDR1 SGHKS and CDR2 YYEKEE (reference sequence). The CDR3 runs 14 residues. Between the trimmed V and J ends, which lost 2 bases and 7 bases, there was a span of 15 bases. The CDR3 protein is CASSFAWEGSGYTF. DNA for the CDR3: TGTGCCAGCAGCTTCGCTTGGGAAGGGAGTGGCTACACCTTC.